Following are 26 T cell receptor beta chains from one sample sequenced in a study of OX40 agonist ivuxolimab in advanced cancers. TCRdb keeps only in-frame clones here, not all; method: immunoSEQ multiplex PCR. The sample yields fewer than 110,000 clones, around 90% seen once. The source was CD4+ or CD8+ T cells sorted from blood, collected in a trial of the OX40 agonist ivuxolimab. The receptors were sampled from an adult with an advanced solid tumor such as melanoma, head and neck, liver or kidney cancer.

The gene calls are TRBV11-1 and TRBJ1-3, with no clear D. The length of the CDR3 is 14 residues. Germline lookup yields CDR1 SGHAT and CDR2 FQDESV (reference sequence). The V and J ends lost 1 base and 0 bases respectively, with 4 bases between them. This chain's CDR3 is CASSLVNSGNTIYF. CDR3 bases: TGTGCCAGCAGCTTAGTCAACTCTGGAAACACCATATATTTT.

This clone has only one observation. This chain connects TRBV13 to TRBJ2-7; 9 bases fit TRBD1. Germline lookup yields CDR1 PRHDT and CDR2 FYEKMQ (reference sequence). The CDR3 covers 12 residues. V shed 5 bases and J 7 bases; nucleotides not matched to a gene: 3. The CDR3 DNA sequence: TGTGCCAGCAGCCGGGACAGGGAAGAGCAGTACTTC. Its translation: CASSRDREEQYF.

V is TRBV10-2 and J is TRBJ1-4; 7 positions agree with TRBD1. The CDR3 runs 15 residues. Trimming removed 3 bases from V and 0 bases from J; junction bases left unmatched: 1. The germline V gene has CDR1 WSHSY and CDR2 SAAADI. The DNA of the CDR3 is TGCGCCAGCAGTGACAGGGGGACAACTAATGAAAAACTGTTTTTT. It yields the protein CASSDRGTTNEKLFF.

CDR3 sequence: CASGQGGDTEAFF. The CDR3 DNA reads as TGTGCCAGCGGACAGGGGGGCGACACTGAAGCTTTCTTT. This chain connects TRBV27 to TRBJ1-1; 10 bases fit TRBD1. The V segment lost 8 bases and the J segment 3 bases; nucleotides outside the gene matches: 3. Germline V gene sequence: CDR1 MNHEY, CDR2 SMNVEV (reference sequence). There are 13 residues in the CDR3.

V is TRBV19 and J is TRBJ2-6, with D unclear. The CDR3 is made up of 13 amino acids. In germline, CDR1 is LNHDA, CDR2 SQIVND (reference sequence). V was shortened by 3 bases and J by 11 bases, with 11 bases between the two germline ends. The CDR3: CASSIGARHVLTF. As DNA, the CDR3 is TGTGCCAGTAGTATCGGAGCCCGCCACGTCCTGACTTTC.

V gene TRBV7-3 combines with J gene TRBJ2-2, with a possible D match to TRBD2 (5 bases). Trimming left V 9 bases short and J 1 base short, with 12 bases between. Germline V gene lookup returns CDR1 SGHTA and CDR2 FQGTGA. This CDR3 region has 14 residues. CDR3 region: CASMKRRNTGELFF. CDR3 coding DNA: TGTGCCAGTATGAAGCGGAGGAACACCGGGGAGCTGTTTTTT.

The CDR3: CASSRTSGRSHNEQFF. In nucleotides, the CDR3 is TGTGCCAGTAGTAGGACTAGCGGGAGGTCACACAATGAGCAGTTCTTC. This chain joins TRBV19 and TRBJ2-1; TRBD2 agrees at 14 bases. Germline V gene data show CDR1 as LNHDA and CDR2 as SQIVND (reference sequence). CDR3 length: 16 residues. The V segment lost 4 bases and the J segment 5 bases; nucleotides outside the gene matches: 4.

This chain links TRBV7-2 with TRBJ2-7; 7 bases line up with TRBD1. The CDR3 runs 15 residues. In germline, CDR1 is SGHTA, CDR2 FQGNSA. Losses at the gene ends were 6 bases for V and 1 base for J; bases not matched to a gene: 9. The CDR3 loop is CASRRQYRGSYEQYF. The DNA for the CDR3 is TGTGCCAGCAGGCGACAGTACAGGGGTTCCTACGAGCAGTACTTC. Filled out from reference TRBV7-2 and TRBJ2-7, the complete variable domain reads GAGVSQSPSNKVTEKGKDVELRCDPISGHTALYWYRQSLGQGLEFLIYFQGNSAPDKSGLPSDRFSAERTGGSVSTLTIQRTQQEDSAVYLCASRRQYRGSYEQYFGPGTRLTVT.

Points on this clone: One end of the junction fails to match germline, which may point to a read error. The chain couples TRBV6-6 to TRBJ2-1, with D possibly TRBD1 on 6 matching bases. Germline loops: CDR1 MNHNY, CDR2 SVGAGI (reference sequence). The length of the CDR3 is 15 residues. In nucleotides, the CDR3 is TGTGCCAGCAGCTACTCCGGGACATTTTACAATGAGCAGTTCTTC. It codes for CASSYSGTFYNEQFF.

This chain connects TRBV5-1 to TRBJ1-2; 7 bases agree with TRBD1. Losses at the gene ends were 0 bases for V and 2 bases for J; bases not matched to a gene: 10. This CDR3 spans 17 amino acids. From germline, CDR1 is SGHRS and CDR2 YFSETQ. Here the CDR3 DNA reads TGCGCCAGCAGCTTGGGGTCGTCGGGACAGAGCAACTATGGCTACACCTTC. As protein: CASSLGSSGQSNYGYTF.

This clone showed up just once. The genes are TRBV10-3 and TRBJ2-3; 13 nucleotides align to TRBD2. The CDR3 sequence is 13 residues long. Germline assignment: CDR1 ENHRY and CDR2 SYGVKD. Trimming cost V 11 bases and J 6 bases; bases outside gene matches: 5. The CDR3 region has the DNA TGTGCCGCGGGACTAGCGGGAACGGATACGCAGTATTTT. Amino acids: CAAGLAGTDTQYF.

V usage is TRBV7-3 and J usage is TRBJ2-1; 8 nucleotides match TRBD2. Looked up from germline, CDR1 is SGHTA and CDR2 is FQGTGA. The V and J ends lost 5 bases and 6 bases, in that order; junction bases with no gene match: 3. The CDR3 runs to 13 residues. The chain's CDR3 is CASSQGTSNEQFF. CDR3 DNA sequence: TGTGCCAGCAGCCAAGGGACTAGCAATGAGCAGTTCTTC.

This clone was counted between two and nine times. The chain's CDR3 is CASGWWQPQHF. CDR3 nucleotide sequence: TGTGCCAGCGGGTGGTGGCAGCCCCAGCATTTT. V and J are TRBV6-1 and TRBJ1-5; no reliable D call. Trimming took off 8 bases at V and 7 bases at J, with 9 bases between the two ends. The CDR3 covers 11 residues. Germline CDR1 MNHNS, CDR2 SASEGT.

Only one count was recorded for this clone. The gene calls are TRBV28 and TRBJ1-1; TRBD1 is a possible D gene (5 bases). With 2 bases removed from V and 1 base from J, the gap between germline ends came to 11 bases. This CDR3 spans 15 amino acids. The germline V gene has CDR1 MDHEN and CDR2 SYDVKM. The CDR3 DNA sequence: TGTGCCAGCAGTTTAGGGGGACTGGGGAACACTGAAGCTTTCTTT. As protein: CASSLGGLGNTEAFF. The whole variable domain, remainder taken from reference TRBV28 and TRBJ1-1, is DVKVTQSSRYLVKRTGEKVFLECVQDMDHENMFWYRQDPGLGLRLIYFSYDVKMKEKGDIPEGYSVSREKKERFSLILESASTNQTSMYLCASSLGGLGNTEAFFGQGTRLTVV.

This sequence joins TRBV30 and TRBJ1-2, with D hard to call. V lost 8 bases and J lost 8, with 18 bases in between. The CDR3 loop spans 12 amino acids. CDR1 is GTSNPN, CDR2 SVGIG, per germline (reference sequence). In DNA, the CDR3 is TGTGCCGGGATTCGTCTCGGGAAAGGCTACACCTTC. Translating gives CAGIRLGKGYTF.

This chain connects TRBV28 to TRBJ1-1, with no clear D. Trimming cost V 7 bases and J 4 bases, with 10 bases left between them. This CDR3 region has 12 residues. Germline CDR1 and CDR2: MDHEN and SYDVKM. The CDR3 spells CASTPLATEAFF. The CDR3 nucleotides read TGTGCCAGCACCCCTCTGGCCACTGAAGCTTTCTTT.

V gene TRBV27 combines with J gene TRBJ2-2, with D possibly matching TRBD2 (6 bases). V lost 0 bases, J lost 6 bases, and 20 bases lay in between. This CDR3 comprises 18 residues. The germline V gene encodes CDR1 MNHEY and CDR2 SMNVEV (reference sequence). CDR3 DNA: TGTGCCAGCAGTTTATCGTCGTTTTGGGACTCGATCCCCGGGGAGCTGTTTTTT. Translation: CASSLSSFWDSIPGELFF.

This clone was observed a single time. The chain couples TRBV28 to TRBJ1-2, with D unclear. V was trimmed by 2 bases and J by 8 bases, leaving 15 bases between them. Germline CDR1 is MDHEN and CDR2 is SYDVKM. The CDR3 spans 14 residues. The CDR3 loop is CASSLNGPGEGYTF. The CDR3 region has the DNA TGTGCCAGCAGTTTAAATGGCCCCGGGGAGGGCTACACCTTC.

The J gene is TRBJ1-6, the V gene TRBV11-2; D gene ambiguous. The germline V gene has CDR1 SGHAT and CDR2 FQNNGV. V was pared by 1 base and J by 10 bases, with 17 bases between. The CDR3 consists of 16 residues. The DNA of the CDR3 is TGTGCCAGCAGCTTAGCCCATTCGAAATATAGGTCACCCCTCCACTTT. Encoded protein: CASSLAHSKYRSPLHF. Combining the CDR3 with reference TRBV11-2 and TRBJ1-6 gives the whole variable domain EAGVAQSPRYKIIEKRQSVAFWCNPISGHATLYWYQQILGQGPKLLIQFQNNGVVDDSQLPKDRFSAERLKGVDSTLKIQPAKLEDSAVYLCASSLAHSKYRSPLHFGNGTRLTVT.

The V and J genes are TRBV18 and TRBJ2-2; no firm D call. CDR1 is KGHSH and CDR2 is LQKENI in the germline V gene. V lost 0 bases and J lost 4, with 9 bases in between. The CDR3 length is 15 residues. The CDR3 sequence is CASSPPQETTGELFF. The CDR3 DNA is TGTGCCAGCTCACCACCTCAAGAAACCACCGGGGAGCTGTTTTTT.

The J gene is TRBJ1-3, the V gene TRBV11-3; D is undetermined. The germline gives CDR1 SGHNT, CDR2 YENEEA. V was cut by 4 bases and J by 7 bases, with 14 bases left in between. The CDR3 sequence is 14 residues long. For the CDR3, the DNA is TGTGCCAGCAGCTCAGACGGTTACGGGAACACCATATATTTT. Translation gives CASSSDGYGNTIYF.

The chain is built from TRBV5-4 and TRBJ1-2; the D is unclear. V lost 3 bases and J lost 4, with 13 bases in between. CDR1 is SGHNT and CDR2 is YYREEE in the germline V gene (reference sequence). This CDR3 is 14 amino acids long. The CDR3 sequence: CASSSGGLVYGYTF. The DNA for the CDR3 is TGTGCCAGCAGCTCCGGCGGGTTAGTCTATGGCTACACCTTC.

This clone was detected only once. V is TRBV19 and J is TRBJ1-2; D is unclear. The CDR3 is made up of 14 amino acids. The V and J ends lost 5 bases and 2 bases respectively, with 12 bases between them. Germline V lookup: CDR1 LNHDA, CDR2 SQIVND (reference sequence). CDR3 amino acids: CASSFISGNYGYTF. CDR3 in DNA: TGTGCCAGTAGTTTTATCTCAGGAAACTATGGCTACACCTTC.

The DNA for the CDR3 is TGTGCCAGCAGCTGGACAGGGGCGGGTGGCAATCAGCCCCAGCATTTT. This translates into CASSWTGAGGNQPQHF. The genes are TRBV5-6 and TRBJ1-5; TRBD1 matches 9 bases. The germline V gene has CDR1 SGHDT and CDR2 YYEEEE. The CDR3 consists of 16 residues. The V gene end was trimmed by 3 bases and the J gene end by 2 bases; junction bases not matched to a gene: 6. The variable domain in full, completed from reference TRBV5-6 and TRBJ1-5, reads DAGVTQSPTHLIKTRGQQVTLRCSPKSGHDTVSWYQQALGQGPQFIFQYYEEEERQRGNFPDRFSGHQFPNYSSELNVNALLLGDSALYLCASSWTGAGGNQPQHFGDGTRLSIL.

The genes are TRBV5-1 and TRBJ1-1; unclear D gene. The CDR3 covers 15 residues. Germline-derived CDR1 and CDR2 are SGHRS and YFSETQ. V was cut by 1 base and J by 1 base, with 11 bases left in between. The CDR3 DNA reads TGCGCCAGCAGCTTGCTCGGGCAAGAGAACACTGAAGCTTTCTTT. This gives the protein CASSLLGQENTEAFF.

The chain is built from TRBV19 and TRBJ2-7, with D maybe TRBD2 (5 bases). The CDR3 totals 14 residues. The V end was cut by 7 bases, the J end by 0 bases, with 13 bases between. Germline V gene data show CDR1 as LNHDA and CDR2 as SQIVND (reference sequence). The CDR3: CASKSTGSSYEQYF. DNA of the CDR3: TGTGCCAGTAAAAGCACGGGGAGCTCCTACGAGCAGTACTTC.